Presented here are 10 T cell receptor beta chains from one specimen sequenced in a study of cytomegalovirus exposure and HLA in healthy donors. This PCR relied on a set of 60 Vbeta primers and 13 Jbeta primers. Sequenced by immunoSEQ multiplex PCR; TCRdb stores in-frame clones only, minus some. The data contain more than 150,000 clones, approximately 84% of them singletons. The material sequenced was PBMCs. The receptors originated from a woman between 40 and 50 years old in good health and CMV-seropositive.

This clone was recorded once. The chain couples TRBV4-1 to TRBJ1-3; D is possibly TRBD1 (6 bases). V gave up 0 bases and J gave up 4 bases, with 10 bases separating them. The CDR3 loop spans 15 amino acids. In germline, CDR1 is MGHRA, CDR2 YSYEKL. CDR3 nucleotide sequence: TGCGCCAGCAGCCAAGAAGGGACAACGGGAAACACCATATATTTT. Translation gives CASSQEGTTGNTIYF.

The V call is TRBV30, the J call TRBJ1-1; TRBD1 agrees at 7 bases. Germline V gives CDR1 GTSNPN, CDR2 SVGIG (reference sequence). The CDR3 totals 16 residues. With V trimmed by 1 base and J by 6 bases, 14 bases remained unmatched. CDR3 in amino acids: CAWSARVRQGYSEAFF. For the CDR3, the DNA is TGTGCCTGGAGTGCACGGGTCCGACAGGGATATTCTGAAGCTTTCTTT.

The chain carries TRBV2 and TRBJ1-6, with 7 nucleotides matching TRBD1. The CDR3 is made up of 14 amino acids. The germline V gene has CDR1 SNHLY and CDR2 FYNNEI. J gave up 10 bases and V 8 bases, and 11 bases lay outside the gene matches. The CDR3 DNA sequence: TGTGCCAGCGTAGGGGACAGTCAGGTGTCACCCCTCCACTTT. Its translation is CASVGDSQVSPLHF.

The chain combines TRBV11-2 with TRBJ2-1, with D unresolved. V was cut by 2 bases and J by 4 bases, with 12 bases left in between. Germline CDR1 is SGHAT and CDR2 is FQNNGV. The CDR3 extends over 15 amino acids. The CDR3 loop reads CASSLFNGDYNEQFF. In DNA, the CDR3 is TGTGCCAGCAGCTTATTCAACGGAGATTACAATGAGCAGTTCTTC.

As regards this clone: One end of the junction varies from germline; a read error may be responsible. Other DNA sequences from this sample encode an identical CDR3 as well. The chain joins TRBV6-6 to TRBJ2-7; either TRBD1 or TRBD2 may fit D (5 bases each). This CDR3 is 12 amino acids long. CDR1 and CDR2 (germline): MNHNY, SVGAGI (reference sequence). As DNA, the CDR3 is TGTGCCAACAGTTACGGGGCATACGAGCAGTACTTC. It is translated as CANSYGAYEQYF.

V usage is TRBV6-5 and J usage is TRBJ1-1; the match to TRBD1 covers 7 bases. The CDR3 totals 14 residues. V lost 7 bases to trimming and J lost 2 bases; unmatched junction nucleotides: 7. CDR1 MNHEY and CDR2 SVGAGI come from the germline V gene. The DNA of the CDR3 is TGTGCCAGCACCGCCGGGACAGCAAACACTGAAGCTTTCTTT. Translation: CASTAGTANTEAFF.

The chain combines TRBV28 with TRBJ2-3; 15 nucleotides align to TRBD2. The CDR3 is 18 amino acids. The germline V gene encodes CDR1 MDHEN and CDR2 SYDVKM. After removal of 6 bases from V and 4 bases from J, the junction contained 11 bases not matched to a gene. In nucleotides, the CDR3 is TGTGCCAGCAGGACAGCGGGACTAGCGGGGGGAGGGCCAGATACGCAGTATTTT. This sequence encodes CASRTAGLAGGGPDTQYF.

The V and J genes are TRBV9 and TRBJ2-3, with D maybe TRBD2 (5 bases). The CDR3 is 13 residues long. The V gene's germline CDR1 is SGDLS and CDR2 YYNGEE. V lost 4 bases and J 4 bases, leaving 10 bases between the germline ends. The CDR3 sequence is CASSFRGADTQYF. In DNA form, the CDR3 reads TGTGCCAGCAGCTTCCGGGGAGCAGATACGCAGTATTTT.

This clone showed up just a few times. V usage is TRBV4-3 and J usage is TRBJ1-2; 8 bases are a match to TRBD1. The CDR3 is 16 residues long. Germline assignment: CDR1 LGHNA and CDR2 YSLEER. Losses at the gene ends were 5 bases for V and 6 bases for J; bases not matched to a gene: 14. The CDR3 spells CASSLEGLTGVDGYTF. As DNA, the CDR3 is TGCGCCAGCAGCTTGGAGGGCTTGACAGGGGTCGATGGCTACACCTTC.

The rearrangement links TRBV5-5 to TRBJ1-4, with 7 positions matching TRBD1. The length of the CDR3 is 14 residues. Germline V gene data show CDR1 as SGHKS and CDR2 as YYEKEE (reference sequence). Germline trimming cut 4 bases from V and 2 bases from J; bases unmatched to any gene: 2. CDR3 in DNA: TGTGCCAGCAGCACAGGGGCGACTAATGAAAAACTGTTTTTT. As protein: CASSTGATNEKLFF.